The 19 T cell receptor beta chains below were found in one sample sequenced in a study of T cell changes during pregnancy in multiple sclerosis. The method was immunoSEQ multiplex PCR; TCRdb's version includes in-frame clones alone and lacks a portion of them. The sample lists about 72,000 clones, 75% to 95% occurring once. The specimen comprised peripheral blood, sampled in the second trimester of pregnancy. These receptors all stem from a female donor with multiple sclerosis, enrolled in a pregnancy study.

V usage is TRBV18 and J usage is TRBJ1-1; D is unresolved. Germline values: CDR1 KGHSH, CDR2 LQKENI. CDR3 length: 16 residues. V dropped 1 base and J dropped 0 bases, with 12 bases sitting between them. The chain's CDR3 is CASSPRVGDMNTEAFF. CDR3 DNA: TGTGCCAGCTCACCACGAGTGGGCGACATGAACACTGAAGCTTTCTTT.

The gene calls are TRBV19 and TRBJ1-1; 9 bases line up with TRBD1. Looked up from germline, CDR1 is LNHDA and CDR2 is SQIVND (reference sequence). The ends lost 7 bases at V and 5 bases at J; junction bases unmatched: 11. The CDR3 sequence is 15 residues long. CDR3 nucleotides: TGTGCCAGTACTCGAACACAGGGGGCGAGGACTGAAGCTTTCTTT. Residues: CASTRTQGARTEAFF.

This sequence joins TRBV7-3 and TRBJ2-1, with 8 bases identical to TRBD1. In germline, CDR1 is SGHTA, CDR2 FQGTGA. The CDR3 is 14 amino acids. Losses at the gene ends were 8 bases for V and 8 bases for J; bases not matched to a gene: 11. CDR3 amino acids: CASSTTGVVDEQFF. In nucleotides, the CDR3 is TGTGCCAGCTCAACGACAGGGGTAGTCGATGAGCAGTTCTTC.

V and J are TRBV5-4 and TRBJ1-2; 8 bases fit TRBD1. The CDR3 runs to 17 residues. V gave up 0 bases and J gave up 8 bases; unmatched junction bases: 15. The germline V gene has CDR1 SGHNT and CDR2 YYREEE (reference sequence). This chain's CDR3 is CASSLAGQGEILRGYTF. The CDR3 coding sequence is TGTGCCAGCAGCTTGGCCGGACAGGGAGAAATCTTACGCGGCTACACCTTC.

The gene calls are TRBV4-1 and TRBJ2-2; no reliable D call. Deletions cut 1 base from V and 4 bases from J, with 10 bases between. Germline values: CDR1 MGHRA, CDR2 YSYEKL. This CDR3 is 15 amino acids long. DNA of the CDR3: TGCGCCAGCAGCCAAGCAACACTACCCACCGGGGAGCTGTTTTTT. Residues: CASSQATLPTGELFF.

The gene calls are TRBV9 and TRBJ1-1; perhaps TRBD1 as D (5 bases). Per the germline V gene, CDR1 is SGDLS and CDR2 is YYNGEE. V gave up 0 bases and J gave up 4 bases, with 13 bases separating them. The CDR3 totals 15 residues. CDR3: CASSVAGGSATEAFF. The DNA of the CDR3 is TGTGCCAGCAGCGTAGCGGGGGGGTCTGCCACTGAAGCTTTCTTT.

The V call is TRBV29-1, the J call TRBJ1-4; 7 positions agree with TRBD1. Germline V gene lookup returns CDR1 SQVTM and CDR2 ANQGSEA. V lost 4 bases, J lost 3 bases, and 8 bases stayed unmatched. The CDR3 length is 15 residues. CDR3 residues: CSVALAGGSNEKLFF. The CDR3 region has the DNA TGCAGCGTTGCCCTTGCAGGGGGGTCTAATGAAAAACTGTTTTTT.

DNA for the CDR3: TGCGCCAGCAGCCAAGACTCTCGTTCACCCCTCCACTTT. Amino acid sequence: CASSQDSRSPLHF. The chain is built from TRBV4-3 and TRBJ1-6; D gene ambiguous. This CDR3 has 13 amino acids. The V end was cut by 0 bases, the J end by 9 bases, with 6 bases between. Germline V lookup: CDR1 LGHNA, CDR2 YSLEER.

The chain employs TRBV7-3 and TRBJ2-3, with D possibly being TRBD2 (6 bases). The CDR3 runs to 17 residues. The V end was cut by 1 base, the J end by 1 base, with 15 bases between. The germline CDR1 and CDR2 sequences are SGHTA and FQGTGA. The CDR3, as DNA: TGTGCCAGCAGCTTAATGGGCGGAGGGTTACGCACAGATACGCAGTATTTT. This sequence encodes CASSLMGGGLRTDTQYF.

The CDR3 bases are TGTGCCACGACAGGGGAAGCTTTCTTT. Translating it yields CATTGEAFF. J is TRBJ1-1 and V is TRBV2, with 7 bases aligning to TRBD1. The CDR3 runs to 9 residues. The V segment lost 10 bases and the J segment 8 bases; nucleotides outside the gene matches: 1. CDR1 is SNHLY, CDR2 FYNNEI, per germline.

The CDR3 loop reads CASSRGGAETQYF. In DNA form, the CDR3 reads TGTGCCAGCAGCCGCGGGGGGGCGGAGACCCAGTACTTC. The chain uses TRBV6-5 and TRBJ2-5, with TRBD2 identical over 9 bases. V lost 6 bases and J lost 5; bases outside the gene matches: 4. There are 13 residues in the CDR3. The germline CDR1 and CDR2 sequences are MNHEY and SVGAGI.

This clone was recorded once. The V gene is TRBV15, the J gene TRBJ1-2, with 9 bases matching TRBD1. This CDR3 is built from 19 residues. CDR1 and CDR2 from the germline V gene are LNHNV and YYDKDF (reference sequence). Trimming cost V 1 base and J 2 bases; bases outside gene matches: 14. CDR3 DNA: TGTGCCACCAGCAGAGCGGATGCCGGGACAGGGTTATTCAACTATGGCTACACCTTC. Amino acid sequence: CATSRADAGTGLFNYGYTF.

The V call is TRBV4-3, the J call TRBJ2-6; 7 bases line up with TRBD2. With 3 bases clipped from V and 0 bases from J, the junction kept 8 bases outside the gene matches. CDR1 is LGHNA, CDR2 YSLEER, per germline. CDR3 length: 18 residues. The CDR3 bases are TGCGCCAGCAGCCATGGGGGGGAAGGCTTCTCTGGGGCCAACGTCCTGACTTTC. Translation gives CASSHGGEGFSGANVLTF.

This clone was picked up one time. The chain combines TRBV13 with TRBJ2-2; D may be TRBD1 (6 bases). The CDR3 runs 13 residues. The V and J ends lost 7 bases and 5 bases respectively, with 11 bases between them. Germline loops: CDR1 PRHDT, CDR2 FYEKMQ (reference sequence). The CDR3 reads CASILRGTGELFF. CDR3 sequence (DNA): TGTGCCAGCATCCTGAGGGGGACCGGGGAGCTGTTTTTT.

The chain employs TRBV4-2 and TRBJ2-5; no reliable D call. The V gene's germline CDR1 is LGHNA and CDR2 YNFKEQ. The CDR3 extends over 17 amino acids. The germline V and J ends were trimmed by 0 bases and 4 bases, with 18 bases remaining between them. The CDR3 DNA reads as TGTGCCAGCAGCCAAGATGTGGGCGCAGGTACCGGAGAGACCCAGTACTTC. Translating it yields CASSQDVGAGTGETQYF.

The rearrangement joins TRBV6-1 to TRBJ1-1, with D uncertain. With 5 bases removed from V and 3 bases from J, the gap between germline ends came to 13 bases. The germline gives CDR1 MNHNS, CDR2 SASEGT. The CDR3 sequence is 14 residues long. CDR3 sequence: CASSRVPVDTEAFF. The CDR3 nucleotides are TGTGCCAGCAGTCGAGTCCCCGTGGACACTGAAGCTTTCTTT.

The J gene is TRBJ2-2, the V gene TRBV28; D may be TRBD2 (6 bases). The length of the CDR3 is 16 residues. Trimming took 3 bases from V and 1 from J, leaving 12 bases between them. Germline values: CDR1 MDHEN, CDR2 SYDVKM. This chain's CDR3 is CASSLAWRGNTGELFF. The CDR3 DNA reads as TGTGCCAGCAGTTTGGCCTGGAGGGGGAACACCGGGGAGCTGTTTTTT.

The gene calls are TRBV7-2 and TRBJ2-7, with 9 bases matching TRBD2. Germline V lookup: CDR1 SGHTA, CDR2 FQGNSA. V shed 2 bases and J 3 bases; nucleotides not matched to a gene: 2. The CDR3 has 14 amino acids. The CDR3 DNA reads TGTGCCAGCAGCTTACCGACTAGCGGCTACGAGCAGTACTTC. Translating it yields CASSLPTSGYEQYF.

The genes are TRBV10-3 and TRBJ2-2, with 7 bases fitting TRBD2. The CDR3 loop spans 14 amino acids. The germline V gene has CDR1 ENHRY and CDR2 SYGVKD. Trimming removed 7 bases from V and 2 bases from J; junction bases left unmatched: 4. The CDR3 region is CAITGTTNTGELFF. CDR3 bases: TGTGCCATCACGGGGACTACCAACACCGGGGAGCTGTTTTTT.